This TCR beta chain was sequenced during a study of STAT5B mutations in CD4+ large granular lymphocyte leukemia. Original processing notes: Productive clonotypes were detectable down to 2.59 x 10-5 frequency. Repertoires were generated with immunoSEQ multiplex PCR, while TCRdb's copy carries only in-frame clones and drops some. Clone size and the V and J calls come from that table; the DNA yielded D and trimming. Counted here are 25,000 to 35,000 clones, about 78% occurring once; the ten biggest clones make up just over 2.5%. Trimming pared 6 bases from V and 2 bases from J, leaving 18 bases between. The CDR3 has 16 residues. CDR1 ENHRY and CDR2 SYGVKD come from the germline V gene. Findings of the study overall: Compared with healthy controls (2/35), patient top clones favored TRBV06 (8/27). Patient CD4-sorted repertoires looked more clonal than healthy CD4+ repertoires, even without putative leukemic clones.

As for this clone: The antigen remains undetermined.

Sequenced: CD4+ T cells from blood buffy coats. The rearrangement links TRBV10-3 to TRBJ2-3, with a weak D call TRBD1 (6 bases). The TCR sequence derives from a human donor in good health. CDR3 in amino acids: CAIRSDRPPSTDTQYF. The CDR3 nucleotides read TGTGCCATCAGATCCGACAGGCCCCCATCCACAGATACGCAGTATTTT.